These 4 T cell receptor beta chains originate from one sample sequenced in a study of blood T cells in healthy people across ages. Together with a sample-barcoded 5' primer, a J-beta primer mix was included in a second PCR lasting roughly 6 to 12 cycles. TCRdb recomputed calls from the 5' RACE reads with MiXCR, one row per CDR3 protein. The sample has 1.5 million to 2 million distinct CDR3 sequences, about 31% seen once. The sample consisted of blood. The receptors originated from a woman aged 30 to 39 in good health.

This clonotype was counted between two and nine times. V is TRBV20-1 and J is TRBJ1-2; no reliable D call. Trimming left V 0 bases short and J 0 bases short, with 8 bases between. This CDR3 has 14 residues. Germline assignment: CDR1 DFQATT and CDR2 SNEGSKA (reference sequence). This chain's CDR3 is CSARDLKANYGYTF. In nucleotides, the CDR3 is TGCAGTGCTAGAGATCTGAAAGCTAACTATGGCTACACCTTC.

The genes are TRBV6-2 or TRBV6-3 and TRBJ2-5, with D uncertain. The CDR3 is made up of 13 amino acids. Trimming removed 1 base at V and 3 bases at J, with 6 bases between. CDR1 is MNHEY, CDR2 SVGEGT, per germline. The CDR3 DNA follows: TGTGCCAGCAGTTACTGGACCGAAGAGACCCAGTACTTC. Encoded protein: CASSYWTEETQYF.

The chain carries TRBV7-3 and TRBJ1-2; maybe TRBD1 (6 bases). The V end was cut by 5 bases, the J end by 4 bases, with 20 bases between. Germline V gene sequence: CDR1 SGHTA, CDR2 FQGTGA. There are 16 residues in the CDR3. The CDR3 bases are TGTGCCAGCAGCGCGCATAAAGGAGGGGGGACCTATGGCTACACCTTC. It specifies CASSAHKGGGTYGYTF.

The chain recombines TRBV6-2 or TRBV6-3 with TRBJ2-5; 7 bases agree with TRBD1. Germline V gives CDR1 MNHEY, CDR2 SVGEGT. The V and J ends lost 5 bases and 5 bases, in that order; junction bases with no gene match: 8. The CDR3 consists of 14 residues. CDR3 protein: CASSTRTGEETQYF. DNA of the CDR3: TGTGCCAGCAGTACTCGGACAGGAGAGGAGACCCAGTACTTC.